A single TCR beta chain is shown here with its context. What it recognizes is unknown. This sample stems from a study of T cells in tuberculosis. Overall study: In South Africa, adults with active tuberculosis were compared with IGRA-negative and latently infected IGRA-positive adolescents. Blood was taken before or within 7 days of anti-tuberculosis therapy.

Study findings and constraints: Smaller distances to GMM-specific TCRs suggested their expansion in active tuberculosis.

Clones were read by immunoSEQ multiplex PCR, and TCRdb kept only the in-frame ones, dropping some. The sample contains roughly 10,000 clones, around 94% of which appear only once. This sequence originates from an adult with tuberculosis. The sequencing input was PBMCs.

CDR3 in DNA: TGCGCCAGCAGTCATAGAAACACCATATATTTT. Residues: CASSHRNTIYF. The J gene is TRBJ1-3, the V gene TRBV23-1; D unclear. TRBV23-1 is flagged as an ORF with uncertain function. Trimming took 3 bases from V and 5 from J, leaving 2 bases between them. The CDR3 has 11 amino acids.